This T cell receptor (beta chain) came from a study of regulatory T cells in long-lasting Graves disease. This clonotype has a count of ten or more. Time point defined: newly diagnosed GD, antithyroid drugs for less than 3 months. Researchers made the TCR library from RNA that was extracted from PBMCs. Building the TCR beta libraries relied on iRepertoire HTBI primers, and CDR3 regions underwent Arm-PCR. TCRdb recomputed calls from the multiplex PCR reads with MiXCR, one row per CDR3 protein. The sample records about half a million distinct CDR3 sequences, approximately 12% being singletons. Germline CDR1 reads SGHRS; CDR2 reads YFSETQ. The V end lost 7 bases, the J end lost 3 bases, and 17 bases lay between the germline ends. This CDR3 has 15 amino acids. These data were likewise used in another study, on T cells in Graves' hyperthyroidism and ophthalmopathy.

This TCR was recovered from a woman in her thirties with Graves disease. The rearrangement links TRBV5-1 to TRBJ2-1, with a weak D call TRBD2 (6 bases). The material sequenced was peripheral blood mononuclear cells (PBMCs), taken at new diagnosis, from a patient treated with antithyroid drugs. This CDR3 reads CASRLAPDYYNEQFF. CDR3 nucleotide sequence: TGCGCCAGCCGCCTAGCCCCGGACTACTACAATGAGCAGTTCTTC.